The following is a T cell receptor beta chain sequence with its context. CDR1 SGDLS and CDR2 YYNGEE come from the germline V gene. The V and J ends lost 2 bases and 2 bases respectively, with 12 bases between them. The length of the CDR3 is 15 residues. The data derive from a study of shared clonotypes between healthy human individuals. Generated by immunoSEQ multiplex PCR, the TCRdb table keeps only in-frame clones and is missing some. The sample records 1.6 million or so clones, 95% to 97% being singletons. Donors included only healthy HIV-negative adults lacking recent acute infections or vaccinations. Nashville, Tennessee was home to all donors, who were Caucasian adults. The authors divided CD4+ cells into CD45RA+ naive and CD45RA-negative memory subsets.

Sequenced sample: naive CD4+ T cells sorted from blood. Specified subset: CD45RA+ positively selected. The receptor was derived from a man between 25 and 39 years old in good health. The chain joins TRBV9 to TRBJ2-3, with D unclear. CDR3: CASSVGAHITDTQYF. CDR3 coding DNA: TGTGCCAGCAGCGTGGGCGCTCATATCACAGATACGCAGTATTTT.